This TCR beta chain derives from a study of shared clonotypes between healthy human individuals. Method: immunoSEQ multiplex PCR; TCRdb's copy keeps in-frame clones and lacks some. The sample lists about 2,200,000 clones, under 95% seen once, with over 1.5% in the top ten. CDR3 length: 11 amino acids. V shed 5 bases and J shed 5 bases, with 9 bases lying between them. Germline values: CDR1 SQVTM, CDR2 ANQGSEA. Cells designated naive CD8 were CD45RO-negative and were positively selected for CCR7, with terminally differentiated effector memory CD45RA+ cells excluded. Specimen: naive CD8+ T cells from PBMCs. The receptor comes from a man younger than 35 in good health. Some clones in this sample may be carry-over from other donors' samples. The chain uses TRBV29-1 and TRBJ1-2, with D perhaps matching TRBD1 (6 bases). CDR3 loop: CSVMGAYGYTF. Here the CDR3 DNA reads TGCAGCGTTATGGGGGCTTATGGCTACACCTTC.